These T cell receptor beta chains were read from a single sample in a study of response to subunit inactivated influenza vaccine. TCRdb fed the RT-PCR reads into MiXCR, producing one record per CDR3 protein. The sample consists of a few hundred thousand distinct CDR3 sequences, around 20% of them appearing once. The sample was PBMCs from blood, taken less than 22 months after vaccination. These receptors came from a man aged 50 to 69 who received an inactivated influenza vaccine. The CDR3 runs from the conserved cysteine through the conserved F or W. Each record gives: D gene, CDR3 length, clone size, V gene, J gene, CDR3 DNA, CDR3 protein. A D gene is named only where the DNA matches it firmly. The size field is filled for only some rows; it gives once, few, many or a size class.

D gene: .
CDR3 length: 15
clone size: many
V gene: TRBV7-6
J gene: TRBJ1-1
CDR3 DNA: TGTGCCAGCAGCCAATATGCGGGACACCGCGCTGAAGCTTTATTT
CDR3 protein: CASSQYAGHRAEALF

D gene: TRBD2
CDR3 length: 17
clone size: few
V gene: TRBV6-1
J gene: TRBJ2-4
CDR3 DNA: TGTGCCAGCAGCAAAGCGGGGGGCGTGGGTTCGCAAAACATTCAGTACTTC
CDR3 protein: CASSKAGGVGSQNIQYF

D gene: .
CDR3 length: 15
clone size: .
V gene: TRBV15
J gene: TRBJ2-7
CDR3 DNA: TGTGCCACCAGCAGAGAATATCCGAGCTCCTACGAGCAGTACTTC
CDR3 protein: CATSREYPSSYEQYF

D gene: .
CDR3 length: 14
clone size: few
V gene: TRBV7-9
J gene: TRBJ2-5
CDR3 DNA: TGTGCCAGCAGCTTAATCGGGATCCAAGAGACCCAGTACTTC
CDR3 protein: CASSLIGIQETQYF

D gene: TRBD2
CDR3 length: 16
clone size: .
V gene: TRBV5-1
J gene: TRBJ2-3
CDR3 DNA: TGCGCCAGCAGCGCGGGGACTAGCGGCCACACAGATACGCAGTATTTT
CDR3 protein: CASSAGTSGHTDTQYF

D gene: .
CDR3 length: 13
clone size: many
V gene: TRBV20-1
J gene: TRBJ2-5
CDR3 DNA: TGCAGTGCAAAGGACAGCAGGTCGGAGACCCAGTACTTC
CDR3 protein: CSAKDSRSETQYF

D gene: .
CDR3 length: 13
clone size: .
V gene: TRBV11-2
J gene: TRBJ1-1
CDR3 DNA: TGTGCCAGCAGCGCACAGCCGAACACTAAAGCTTTCTTT
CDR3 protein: CASSAQPNTKAFF

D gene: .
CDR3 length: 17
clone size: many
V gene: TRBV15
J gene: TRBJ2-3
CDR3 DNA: TGTGCCACCAGCAGAGAAGGGGGGGTGGTCAGGGCAGATACGCAGTATTTT
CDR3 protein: CATSREGGVVRADTQYF

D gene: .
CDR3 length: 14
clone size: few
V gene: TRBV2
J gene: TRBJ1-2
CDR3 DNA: TGTGCCAGCAGTGCGGCCATAAGGAGAGGGGGCTACACCTTC
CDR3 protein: CASSAAIRRGGYTF

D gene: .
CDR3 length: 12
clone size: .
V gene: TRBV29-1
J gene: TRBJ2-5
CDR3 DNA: TGCAGCGTCGTCGGGACCCGAGAGACCCAGTACTTC
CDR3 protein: CSVVGTRETQYF

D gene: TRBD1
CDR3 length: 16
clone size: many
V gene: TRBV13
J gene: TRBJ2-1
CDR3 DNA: TGTGCCAGCAGCTTACAGGGACAGGGACGGGACAATGAGCAGTTCTTC
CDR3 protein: CASSLQGQGRDNEQFF

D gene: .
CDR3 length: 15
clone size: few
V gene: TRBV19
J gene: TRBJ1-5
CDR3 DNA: TGTGCCAGTAGTATATACAGTGGGGTCGGTCAGCCCCAGCATTTT
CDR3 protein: CASSIYSGVGQPQHF

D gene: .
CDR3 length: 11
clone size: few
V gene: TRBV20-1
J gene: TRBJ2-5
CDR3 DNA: TGCAGTGCTAGATACCCCGGGACCCAGTACTTC
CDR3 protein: CSARYPGTQYF

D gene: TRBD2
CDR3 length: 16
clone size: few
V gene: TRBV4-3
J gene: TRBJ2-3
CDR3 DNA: TGCGCCAGCAGCCAAGAAGCGGGAGGATTTGCAGATACGCAGTATTTT
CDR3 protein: CASSQEAGGFADTQYF

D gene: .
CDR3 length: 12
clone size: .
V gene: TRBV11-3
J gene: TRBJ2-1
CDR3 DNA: TGTGCCAGCAGCATTAGGGACACGGAGCAGTTCTTC
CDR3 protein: CASSIRDTEQFF

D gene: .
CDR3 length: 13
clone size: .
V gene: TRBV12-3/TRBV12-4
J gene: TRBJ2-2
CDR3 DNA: TGTGCCAGCAGTCAAAGATACACCGGGGAGCTGTTTTTT
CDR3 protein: CASSQRYTGELFF

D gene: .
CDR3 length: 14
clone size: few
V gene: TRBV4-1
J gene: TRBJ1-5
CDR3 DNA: TGCGCCAGCAGCCAACCGGGTTCTAGAGCGCCCCAGCATTTT
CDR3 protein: CASSQPGSRAPQHF

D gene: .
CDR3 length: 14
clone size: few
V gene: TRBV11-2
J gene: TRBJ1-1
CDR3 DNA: TGTGCCAGCAGCTTAAACAGGAAAAACACTGAAGCTTTCTTT
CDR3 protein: CASSLNRKNTEAFF

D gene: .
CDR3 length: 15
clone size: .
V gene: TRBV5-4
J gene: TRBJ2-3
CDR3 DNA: TGTGCCAGCAGCCCGCCCCCCCGACAAACAGATACGCAGTATTTT
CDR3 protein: CASSPPPRQTDTQYF

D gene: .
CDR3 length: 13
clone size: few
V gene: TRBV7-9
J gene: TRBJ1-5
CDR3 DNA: TGTGCCAGCAGCCTCATGGACGGTGGGCCCCAGCATTTT
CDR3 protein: CASSLMDGGPQHF

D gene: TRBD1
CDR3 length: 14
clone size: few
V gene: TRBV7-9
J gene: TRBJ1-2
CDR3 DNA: TGTGCCAGCAGCTCACAGGGGAGAGGGTATGGCTACACCTTC
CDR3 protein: CASSSQGRGYGYTF

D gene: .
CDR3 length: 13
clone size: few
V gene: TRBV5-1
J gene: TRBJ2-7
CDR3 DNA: TGCGCCAGCAGCTTGGACAGATCCTACGAGCAGTACTTC
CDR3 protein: CASSLDRSYEQYF

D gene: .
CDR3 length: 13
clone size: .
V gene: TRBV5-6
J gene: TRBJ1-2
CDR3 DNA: TGTGCCAGCAGAAATCAGGGGATCTATGGCTACACCTTC
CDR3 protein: CASRNQGIYGYTF

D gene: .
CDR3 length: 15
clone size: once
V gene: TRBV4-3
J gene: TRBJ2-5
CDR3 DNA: TGCGCCAGCAGCCACGAAAGGACAGAGGCTGGGACCCAGTACTTC
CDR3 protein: CASSHERTEAGTQYF

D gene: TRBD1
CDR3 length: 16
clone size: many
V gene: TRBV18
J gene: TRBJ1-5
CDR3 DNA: TGTGCCAGCTCACAAACAGGGGGCTCGGGCAATCAGCCCCAGCATTTT
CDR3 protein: CASSQTGGSGNQPQHF

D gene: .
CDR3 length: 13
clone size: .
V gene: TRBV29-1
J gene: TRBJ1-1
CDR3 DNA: TGCAGCGTTGAGATAAACCGGGACACTGAAGCTTTCTTT
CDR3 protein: CSVEINRDTEAFF

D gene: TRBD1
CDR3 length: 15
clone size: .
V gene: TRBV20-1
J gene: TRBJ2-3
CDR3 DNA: TGCAGTGCTCCCTCCCAAGAGGGACAGCTCGATACGCAGTATTTT
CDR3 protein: CSAPSQEGQLDTQYF

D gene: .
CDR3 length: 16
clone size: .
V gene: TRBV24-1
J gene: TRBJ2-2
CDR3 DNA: TGTGCCACCCCAATCGGCCAGGGTTCCAACACCGGGGAGCTGTTTTTT
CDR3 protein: CATPIGQGSNTGELFF

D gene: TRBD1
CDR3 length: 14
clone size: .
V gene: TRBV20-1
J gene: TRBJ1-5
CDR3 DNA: TGCAGTGCTTGGGCAGGGAGGGGGCAACAGCCCCAGCATTTT
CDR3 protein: CSAWAGRGQQPQHF

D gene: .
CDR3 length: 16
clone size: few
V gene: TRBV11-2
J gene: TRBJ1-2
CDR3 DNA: TGTGCCAGCAGCTTAGGGGTCGGGGGAGGCAACTATGGCTACACCTTC
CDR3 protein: CASSLGVGGGNYGYTF

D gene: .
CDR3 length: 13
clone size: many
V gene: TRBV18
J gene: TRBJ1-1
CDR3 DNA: TGTGCCAGCTCCCCTGACAGTAACACTGAAGCTTTCTTT
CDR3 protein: CASSPDSNTEAFF

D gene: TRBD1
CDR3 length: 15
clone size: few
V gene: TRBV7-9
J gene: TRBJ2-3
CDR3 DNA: TGTGCCAGCGTCTTTGCAGGGGGCTCATCTGATACGCAGTATTTT
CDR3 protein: CASVFAGGSSDTQYF